These T cell receptor beta chains were read from a single sample in a study of response to subunit inactivated influenza vaccine. TCRdb reprocessed the RT-PCR reads with MiXCR, giving one entry per CDR3 protein. The sample lists 700,000 to 900,000 distinct CDR3 sequences, approximately 21% seen once, with roughly 10% in the top ten. The sample was PBMCs from blood, taken about 5 days after vaccination. These receptor sequences come from a man aged 50 to 59 who received an inactivated influenza vaccine. The CDR3 runs from the conserved cysteine through the conserved F or W. Each record gives: clone size, D gene, V gene, J gene, CDR3 protein, CDR3 DNA. A D gene is named only where the DNA matches it firmly. Part of the rows lack a size; the others show once, few, many or a class for expanded clones.

>NA|NA|TRBV6-1|TRBJ1-2
CASSRIRNNREGYGYTF
TGTGCCAGCAGCCGAATTCGAAACAACAGGGAAGGATATGGCTACACCTTC
>few|NA|TRBV5-1|TRBJ1-3
CASSDQISGNTIYF
TGCGCCAGCAGCGACCAAATCTCTGGAAACACCATATATTTT
>NA|TRBD1|TRBV9|TRBJ2-1
CASSVGGQGWNEQFF
TGTGCCAGCAGCGTAGGGGGACAGGGTTGGAATGAGCAGTTCTTC
>few|NA|TRBV27|TRBJ2-3
CASSLYQGSTDTQYF
TGTGCCAGCAGTTTGTACCAGGGGAGCACAGATACGCAGTATTTT
>many|NA|TRBV12-3/TRBV12-4|TRBJ1-2
CASSSDRSYGYTF
TGTGCCAGCAGTTCAGACAGGAGCTATGGCTACACCTTC
>few|NA|TRBV20-1|TRBJ1-5
CSARGTQGFQPQHF
TGCAGTGCTAGAGGTACCCAGGGATTCCAGCCCCAGCATTTT
>few|NA|TRBV12-3/TRBV12-4|TRBJ2-6
CASRRVSGANVLTF
TGTGCCAGCAGACGGGTCTCTGGGGCCAACGTCCTGACTTTC
>NA|TRBD2|TRBV10-3|TRBJ2-1
CAISGTSGRGHNEQFF
TGTGCCATCAGTGGGACTAGCGGGAGGGGGCACAATGAGCAGTTCTTC
>NA|NA|TRBV6-2/TRBV6-3|TRBJ1-5
CASSVLGGSNQPQHF
TGTGCCAGCAGTGTCCTCGGGGGAAGCAATCAGCCCCAGCATTTT
>NA|NA|TRBV6-1|TRBJ1-6
CASSEATRGAENSPLHF
TGTGCCAGCAGTGAAGCGACGAGGGGGGCTGAGAATTCACCCCTCCACTTT
>few|NA|TRBV11-2|TRBJ2-1
CASSSRGSVRPYNEQFF
TGTGCCAGCAGCTCTAGGGGTAGCGTCAGACCCTACAATGAGCAGTTCTTC
>NA|NA|TRBV12-3/TRBV12-4|TRBJ2-2
CASSFLAGVGVGELFF
TGTGCCAGCAGTTTTTTAGCAGGGGTTGGTGTCGGGGAGCTGTTTTTT
>NA|NA|TRBV10-3|TRBJ1-5
CAISVEGREQPQHF
TGTGCCATCAGTGTAGAGGGGCGCGAACAGCCCCAGCATTTT
>few|NA|TRBV7-2|TRBJ2-7
CASSLMGGVYEQYF
TGTGCCAGCAGCTTAATGGGCGGAGTTTACGAGCAGTACTTC
>NA|NA|TRBV20-1|TRBJ1-6
CSARDEGSSYNSPLHF
TGCAGTGCTAGAGATGAGGGGAGTTCATATAATTCACCCCTCCACTTT
>NA|NA|TRBV11-2|TRBJ2-3
CASSFRQVADTQYF
TGTGCCAGCAGCTTTCGGCAGGTTGCAGATACGCAGTATTTT
>few|TRBD2|TRBV29-1|TRBJ2-3
CSVESLAGVPDTQYF
TGCAGCGTTGAGTCGCTAGCGGGGGTCCCGGATACGCAGTATTTT
>NA|NA|TRBV19|TRBJ2-5
CASSIDDTERETQYF
TGTGCCAGTAGTATAGATGACACGGAAAGGGAGACCCAGTACTTC
>few|TRBD1|TRBV28|TRBJ2-7
CASSYGTAVYEQYF
TGTGCCAGCAGTTATGGGACAGCCGTCTACGAGCAGTACTTC
>many|NA|TRBV11-2|TRBJ1-3
CASSFSAGSGNTIYF
TGTGCCAGCAGCTTCTCGGCAGGGTCTGGAAACACCATATATTTT
>NA|TRBD2|TRBV20-1|TRBJ2-3
CSVLLTSGSADTQYF
TGCAGTGTACTCTTGACTAGCGGGAGTGCAGATACGCAGTATTTT
>few|TRBD1|TRBV5-1|TRBJ2-3
CASSTTGNTDTQYF
TGCGCCAGCAGCACGACAGGGAACACAGATACGCAGTATTTT
>once|TRBD2|TRBV3-1|TRBJ2-1
CASSQRSGSIRNEQFF
TGTGCCAGCAGCCAGAGGAGCGGGAGTATCCGGAATGAGCAGTTCTTC
>NA|NA|TRBV7-9|TRBJ2-5
CASSLIRQGQETQYF
TGTGCCAGCAGCTTAATTCGGCAGGGGCAAGAGACCCAGTACTTC
>NA|NA|TRBV10-1|TRBJ2-3
CATRGGGNTQYF
TGCGCCACCCGGGGAGGCGGGAATACGCAGTATTTT
>few|NA|TRBV6-2/TRBV6-3|TRBJ2-7
CASRYIVSSYEQYF
TGTGCCAGCCGGTACATTGTAAGTTCCTACGAGCAGTACTTC
>NA|NA|TRBV9|TRBJ2-2
CASSVRLNPNTGELFF
TGTGCCAGCAGCGTCCGACTAAACCCGAACACCGGGGAGCTGTTTTTT
>few|TRBD1|TRBV7-2|TRBJ2-1
CASSSRQGGYNEQFF
TGTGCCAGCAGCTCCCGACAGGGTGGATACAATGAGCAGTTCTTC
>many|NA|TRBV12-3/TRBV12-4|TRBJ2-5
CASSQTEETQYF
TGTGCCAGCAGTCAGACAGAAGAGACCCAGTACTTC
>few|NA|TRBV12-3/TRBV12-4|TRBJ1-1
CASSLITEGGTEAFF
TGTGCCAGCAGTTTGATCACGGAGGGTGGCACTGAAGCTTTCTTT
>once|NA|TRBV7-6|TRBJ1-3
CASSRTRGSTGSGNTIYF
TGTGCCAGCAGCCGAACCAGAGGATCGACGGGCTCTGGAAACACCATATATTTT
>NA|NA|TRBV7-6|TRBJ2-7
CASSPQMTGDSYEQYF
TGTGCCAGCAGCCCACAGATGACAGGCGATTCCTACGAGCAGTACTTC
>NA|NA|TRBV29-1|TRBJ2-2
CSASSGMGSAGELFF
TGCAGCGCCTCCTCAGGGATGGGGAGCGCCGGGGAGCTGTTTTTT
>NA|NA|TRBV6-2/TRBV6-3|TRBJ1-5
CASSVRDVWDSNQPQHF
TGTGCCAGCAGTGTCAGGGACGTTTGGGATAGCAATCAGCCCCAGCATTTT
>NA|NA|TRBV11-2|TRBJ2-5
CASSSYGPETQYF
TGTGCCAGCAGCTCTTATGGTCCGGAGACCCAGTACTTC
>few|TRBD2|TRBV7-2|TRBJ2-1
CASSPEISGGFYEQFF
TGTGCCAGCAGCCCGGAAATTAGCGGGGGGTTCTATGAGCAGTTCTTC
>NA|NA|TRBV5-6|TRBJ1-2
CASSPPGNYGYTF
TGTGCCAGCAGCCCGCCGGGGAACTATGGCTACACCTTC
>NA|NA|TRBV10-3|TRBJ2-2
CAISESSGTELFF
TGTGCCATCAGTGAGTCGAGTGGGACCGAGCTGTTTTTT
>few|NA|TRBV6-2/TRBV6-3|TRBJ2-7
CASSGGALIHEQYF
TGTGCCAGCAGTGGCGGGGCGCTTATCCACGAGCAGTACTTC
>NA|NA|TRBV28|TRBJ2-4
CASSTTQRDIQYF
TGTGCCAGCAGTACAACCCAACGGGACATTCAGTACTTC
>few|NA|TRBV6-5|TRBJ1-4
CASSSRYGQLFF
TGTGCCAGCAGTTCGCGCTACGGGCAACTGTTTTTT
>few|TRBD2|TRBV20-1|TRBJ2-7
CSADRGLAKAYEQYF
TGCAGTGCTGACCGGGGACTAGCGAAAGCCTACGAGCAGTACTTC
>NA|NA|TRBV6-1|TRBJ2-5
CASKSPSGRETQYF
TGTGCCAGCAAATCCCCTTCGGGAAGAGAGACCCAGTACTTC
>NA|TRBD2|TRBV18|TRBJ2-1
CASSPLSGGNNEQFF
TGTGCCAGCTCACCACTGAGCGGGGGGAACAATGAGCAGTTCTTC
>few|TRBD2|TRBV4-3|TRBJ2-3
CASSQVTASGTDTQYF
TGCGCCAGCAGCCAAGTTACGGCTAGCGGGACAGATACGCAGTATTTT